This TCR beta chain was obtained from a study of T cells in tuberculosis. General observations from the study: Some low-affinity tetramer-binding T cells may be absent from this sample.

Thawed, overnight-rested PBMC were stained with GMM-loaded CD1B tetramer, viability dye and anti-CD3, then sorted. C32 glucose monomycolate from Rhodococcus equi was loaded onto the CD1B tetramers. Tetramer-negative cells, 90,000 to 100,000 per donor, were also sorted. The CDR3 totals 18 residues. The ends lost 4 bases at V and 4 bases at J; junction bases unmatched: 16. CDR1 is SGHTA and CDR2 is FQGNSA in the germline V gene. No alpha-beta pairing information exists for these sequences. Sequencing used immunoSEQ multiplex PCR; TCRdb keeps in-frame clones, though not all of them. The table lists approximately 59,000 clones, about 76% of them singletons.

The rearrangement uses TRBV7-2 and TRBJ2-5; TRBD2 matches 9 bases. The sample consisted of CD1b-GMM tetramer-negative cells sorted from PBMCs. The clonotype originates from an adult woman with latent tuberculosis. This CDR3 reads CASSSRGSGLASSETQYF. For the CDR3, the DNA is TGTGCCAGCAGCTCCCGGGGGAGCGGACTAGCGTCATCAGAGACCCAGTACTTC.